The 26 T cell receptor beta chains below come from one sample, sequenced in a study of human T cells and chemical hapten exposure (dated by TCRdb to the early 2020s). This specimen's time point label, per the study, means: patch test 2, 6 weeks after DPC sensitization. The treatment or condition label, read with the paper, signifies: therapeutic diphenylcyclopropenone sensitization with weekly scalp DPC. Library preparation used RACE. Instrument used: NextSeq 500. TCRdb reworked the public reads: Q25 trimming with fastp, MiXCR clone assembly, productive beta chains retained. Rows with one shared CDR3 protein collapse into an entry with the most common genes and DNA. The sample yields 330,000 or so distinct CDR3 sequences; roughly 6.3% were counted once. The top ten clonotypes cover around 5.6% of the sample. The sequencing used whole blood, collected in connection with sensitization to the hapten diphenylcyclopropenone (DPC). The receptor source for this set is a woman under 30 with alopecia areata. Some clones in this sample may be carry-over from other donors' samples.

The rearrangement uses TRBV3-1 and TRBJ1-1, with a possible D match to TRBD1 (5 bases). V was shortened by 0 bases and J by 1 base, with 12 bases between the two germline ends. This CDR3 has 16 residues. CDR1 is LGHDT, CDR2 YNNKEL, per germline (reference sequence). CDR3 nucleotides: TGTGCCAGCAGCCAAGAATGGAGGCAGGGGAACACTGAAGCTTTCTTT. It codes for CASSQEWRQGNTEAFF.

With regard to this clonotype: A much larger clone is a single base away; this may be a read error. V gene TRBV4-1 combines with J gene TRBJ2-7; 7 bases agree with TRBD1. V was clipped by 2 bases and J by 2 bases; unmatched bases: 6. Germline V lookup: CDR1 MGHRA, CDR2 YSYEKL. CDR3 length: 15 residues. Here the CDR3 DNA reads TGCGCCAGCAGCCAAACCAGGGGACAGACCTACGAGCAGTACTTC. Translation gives CASSQTRGQTYEQYF.

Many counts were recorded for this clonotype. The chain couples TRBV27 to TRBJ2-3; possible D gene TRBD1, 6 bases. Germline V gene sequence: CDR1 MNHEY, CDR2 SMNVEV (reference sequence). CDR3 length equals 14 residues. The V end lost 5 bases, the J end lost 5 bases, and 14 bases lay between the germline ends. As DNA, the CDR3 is TGTGCCAGCAGTCCACTACAGGGCGAAGATACGCAGTATTTT. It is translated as CASSPLQGEDTQYF.

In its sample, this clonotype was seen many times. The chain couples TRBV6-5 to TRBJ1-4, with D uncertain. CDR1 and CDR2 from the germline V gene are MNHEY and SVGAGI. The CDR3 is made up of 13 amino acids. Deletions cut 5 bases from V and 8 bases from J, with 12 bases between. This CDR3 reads CASSPHLEEKLFF. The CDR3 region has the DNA TGTGCCAGCAGTCCACACCTAGAAGAAAAACTGTTTTTT.

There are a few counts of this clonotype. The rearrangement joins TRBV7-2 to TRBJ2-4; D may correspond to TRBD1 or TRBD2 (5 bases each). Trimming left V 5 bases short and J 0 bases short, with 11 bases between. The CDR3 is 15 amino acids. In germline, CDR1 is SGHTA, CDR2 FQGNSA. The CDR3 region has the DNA TGTGCCAGCAGCCGGGACCCTCTAGCCAAAAACATTCAGTACTTC. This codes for CASSRDPLAKNIQYF.

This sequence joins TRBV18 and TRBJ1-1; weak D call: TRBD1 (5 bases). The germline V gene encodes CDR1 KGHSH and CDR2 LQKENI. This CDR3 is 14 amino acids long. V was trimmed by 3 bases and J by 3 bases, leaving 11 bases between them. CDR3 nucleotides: TGTGCCAGCTCACCTCAGGGTCGGGACACTGAAGCTTTCTTT. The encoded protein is CASSPQGRDTEAFF. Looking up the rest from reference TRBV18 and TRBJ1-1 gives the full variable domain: NAGVMQNPRHLVRRRGQEARLRCSPMKGHSHVYWYRQLPEEGLKFMVYLQKENIIDESGMPKERFSAEFPKEGPSILRIQQVVRGDSAAYFCASSPQGRDTEAFFGQGTRLTVV.

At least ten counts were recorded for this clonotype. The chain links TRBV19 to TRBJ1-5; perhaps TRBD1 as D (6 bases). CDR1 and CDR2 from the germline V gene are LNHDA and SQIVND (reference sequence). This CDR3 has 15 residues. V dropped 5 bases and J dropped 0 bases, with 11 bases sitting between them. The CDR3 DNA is TGTGCCAGTAGTTGGAACAGGGATAGCAATCAGCCCCAGCATTTT. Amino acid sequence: CASSWNRDSNQPQHF.

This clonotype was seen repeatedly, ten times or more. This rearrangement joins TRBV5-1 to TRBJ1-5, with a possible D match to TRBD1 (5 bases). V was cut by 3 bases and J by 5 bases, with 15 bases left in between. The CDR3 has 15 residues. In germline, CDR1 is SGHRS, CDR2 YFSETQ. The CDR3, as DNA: TGCGCCAGCAGCTCCGAGGGGCTCTGGTATCAGCCCCAGCATTTT. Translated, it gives CASSSEGLWYQPQHF.

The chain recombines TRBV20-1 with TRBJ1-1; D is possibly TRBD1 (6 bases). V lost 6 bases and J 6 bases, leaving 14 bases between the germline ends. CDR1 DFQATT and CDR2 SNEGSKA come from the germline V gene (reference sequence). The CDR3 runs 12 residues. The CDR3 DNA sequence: TGCAGTGCCACACAGGGATTCGCTGAAGCTTTCTTT. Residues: CSATQGFAEAFF.

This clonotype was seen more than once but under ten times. The CDR3 DNA reads TGTGCCAGCAGCCCGAGGACGGAGGCTTACGAGCAGTACTTC. Its protein is CASSPRTEAYEQYF. The chain recombines TRBV3-1 with TRBJ2-7; possibly TRBD2 for D (5 bases). Trimming took 4 bases from V and 4 from J, leaving 14 bases between them. The CDR3 is made up of 14 amino acids. Germline loops: CDR1 LGHDT, CDR2 YNNKEL (reference sequence).

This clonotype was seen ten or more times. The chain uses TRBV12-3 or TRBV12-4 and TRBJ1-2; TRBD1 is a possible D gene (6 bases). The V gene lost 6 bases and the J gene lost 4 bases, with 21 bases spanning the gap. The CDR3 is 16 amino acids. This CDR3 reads CASSPGGGGRGYGYTF. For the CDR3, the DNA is TGTGCCAGCAGCCCCGGGGGAGGGGGACGGGGCTATGGCTACACCTTC.

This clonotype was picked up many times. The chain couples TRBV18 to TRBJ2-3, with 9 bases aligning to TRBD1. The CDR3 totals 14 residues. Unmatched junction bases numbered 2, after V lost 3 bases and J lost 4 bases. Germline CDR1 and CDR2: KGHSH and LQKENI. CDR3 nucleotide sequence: TGTGCCAGCTCACCGGGACAGGGCCCAGATACGCAGTATTTT. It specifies CASSPGQGPDTQYF.

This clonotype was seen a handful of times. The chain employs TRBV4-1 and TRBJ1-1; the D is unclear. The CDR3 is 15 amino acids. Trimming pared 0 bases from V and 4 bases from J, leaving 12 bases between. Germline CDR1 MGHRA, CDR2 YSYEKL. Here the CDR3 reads CASSQDQKVPTEAFF. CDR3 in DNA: TGCGCCAGCAGCCAAGATCAAAAAGTCCCCACTGAAGCTTTCTTT.

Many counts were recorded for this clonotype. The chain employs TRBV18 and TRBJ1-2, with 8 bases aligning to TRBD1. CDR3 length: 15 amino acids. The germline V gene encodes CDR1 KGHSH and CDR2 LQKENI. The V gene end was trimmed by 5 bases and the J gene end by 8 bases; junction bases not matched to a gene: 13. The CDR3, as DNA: TGTGCCAGCTCAGAACAGACAGGGGAAGGCGCCGGCTACACCTTC. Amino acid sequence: CASSEQTGEGAGYTF.

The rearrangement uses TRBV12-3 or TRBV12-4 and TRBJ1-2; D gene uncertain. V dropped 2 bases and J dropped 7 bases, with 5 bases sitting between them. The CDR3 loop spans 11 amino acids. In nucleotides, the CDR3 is TGTGCCAGCAGTTTAATAGGTGGCTACACCTTC. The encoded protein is CASSLIGGYTF.

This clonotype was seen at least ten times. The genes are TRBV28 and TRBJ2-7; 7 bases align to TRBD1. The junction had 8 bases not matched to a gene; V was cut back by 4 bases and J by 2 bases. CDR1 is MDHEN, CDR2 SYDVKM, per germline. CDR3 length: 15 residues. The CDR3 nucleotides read TGTGCCAGCAGTTCACCCTCCGGGACAGCCTACGAGCAGTACTTC. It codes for CASSSPSGTAYEQYF.

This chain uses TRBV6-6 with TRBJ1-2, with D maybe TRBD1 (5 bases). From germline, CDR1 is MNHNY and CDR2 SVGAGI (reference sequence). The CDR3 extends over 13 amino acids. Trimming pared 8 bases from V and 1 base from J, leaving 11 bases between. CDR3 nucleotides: TGTGCCAGCGCTGGGGGGATTAACTATGGCTACACCTTC. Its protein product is CASAGGINYGYTF.

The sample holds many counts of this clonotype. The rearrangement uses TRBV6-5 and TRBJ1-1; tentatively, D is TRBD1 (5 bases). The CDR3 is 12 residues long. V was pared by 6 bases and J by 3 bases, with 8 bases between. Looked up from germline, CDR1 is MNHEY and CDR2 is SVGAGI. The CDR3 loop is CASRDSYTEAFF. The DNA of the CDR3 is TGTGCCAGCAGAGACAGTTACACTGAAGCTTTCTTT.

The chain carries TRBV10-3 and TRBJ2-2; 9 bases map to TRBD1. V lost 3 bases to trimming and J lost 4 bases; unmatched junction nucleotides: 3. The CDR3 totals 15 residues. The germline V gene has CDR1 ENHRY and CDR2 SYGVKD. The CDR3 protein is CAISDGQGLTGELFF. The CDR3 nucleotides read TGTGCCATCAGTGACGGACAGGGGCTCACCGGGGAGCTGTTTTTT.

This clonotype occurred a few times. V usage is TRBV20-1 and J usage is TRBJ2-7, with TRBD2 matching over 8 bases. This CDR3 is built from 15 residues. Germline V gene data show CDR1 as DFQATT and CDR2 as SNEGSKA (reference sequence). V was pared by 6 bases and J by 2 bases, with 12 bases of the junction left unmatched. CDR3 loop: CSARHPRGATYEQYF. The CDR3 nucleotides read TGCAGTGCCCGTCACCCGCGGGGGGCCACCTACGAGCAGTACTTC.

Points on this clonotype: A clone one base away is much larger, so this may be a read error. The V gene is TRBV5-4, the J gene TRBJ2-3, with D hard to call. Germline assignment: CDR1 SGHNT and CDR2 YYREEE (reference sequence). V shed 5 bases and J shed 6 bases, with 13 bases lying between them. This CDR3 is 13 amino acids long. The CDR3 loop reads CASSLVIGDTQYF. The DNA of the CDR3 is TGTGCCAGCAGTCTTGTGATTGGCGATACGCAGTATTTT.

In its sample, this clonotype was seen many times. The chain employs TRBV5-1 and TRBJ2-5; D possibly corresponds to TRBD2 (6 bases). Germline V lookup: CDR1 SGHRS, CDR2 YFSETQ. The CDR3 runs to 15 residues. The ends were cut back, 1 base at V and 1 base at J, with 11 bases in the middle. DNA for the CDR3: TGCGCCAGCAGCTTGCAGACTAGGGCCCAAGAGACCCAGTACTTC. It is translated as CASSLQTRAQETQYF. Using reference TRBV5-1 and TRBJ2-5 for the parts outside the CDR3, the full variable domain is KAGVTQTPRYLIKTRGQQVTLSCSPISGHRSVSWYQQTPGQGLQFLFEYFSETQRNKGNFPGRFSGRQFSNSRSEMNVSTLELGDSALYLCASSLQTRAQETQYFGPGTRLLVL.

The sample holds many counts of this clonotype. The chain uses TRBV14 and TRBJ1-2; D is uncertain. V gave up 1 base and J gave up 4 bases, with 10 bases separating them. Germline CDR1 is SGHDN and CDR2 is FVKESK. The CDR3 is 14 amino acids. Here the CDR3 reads CASSQVDGAYGYTF. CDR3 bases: TGTGCCAGCAGCCAAGTTGACGGTGCCTATGGCTACACCTTC.

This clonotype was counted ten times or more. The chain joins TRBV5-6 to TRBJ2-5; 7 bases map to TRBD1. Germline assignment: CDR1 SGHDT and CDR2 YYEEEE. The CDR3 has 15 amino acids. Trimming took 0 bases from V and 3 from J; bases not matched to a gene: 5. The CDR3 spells CASSLARTGKETQYF. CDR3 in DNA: TGTGCCAGCAGCTTGGCTCGGACAGGAAAAGAGACCCAGTACTTC.

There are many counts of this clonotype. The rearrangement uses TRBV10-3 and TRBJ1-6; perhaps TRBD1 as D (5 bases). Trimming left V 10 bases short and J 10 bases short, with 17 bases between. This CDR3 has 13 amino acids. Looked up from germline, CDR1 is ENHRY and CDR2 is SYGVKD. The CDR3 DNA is TGTGCCACCCTTTGGGGGGAACAGTCACCCCTCCACTTT. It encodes CATLWGEQSPLHF.

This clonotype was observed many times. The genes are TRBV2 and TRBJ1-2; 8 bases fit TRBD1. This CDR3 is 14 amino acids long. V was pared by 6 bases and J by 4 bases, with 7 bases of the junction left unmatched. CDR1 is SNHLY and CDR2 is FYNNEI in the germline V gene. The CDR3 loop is CASRKGQGVYGYTF. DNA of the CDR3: TGTGCCAGCAGAAAAGGACAGGGCGTCTATGGCTACACCTTC.